This T cell receptor beta chain was observed in a study of metastatic and nonmetastatic thyroid tumors. Among the patients, none had received any treatment before thyroid surgery. V was cut by 4 bases and J by 5 bases, with 17 bases left in between. The CDR3 is 15 amino acids. CDR1 and CDR2 from the germline V gene are SGDLS and YYNGEE. TCRdb re-processed the PCR reads through MiXCR. In the table there are 7,000 to 8,500 clones, roughly 24% of which are singletons. The sample comprised tumor tissue. The chain employs TRBV9 and TRBJ2-3; D is perhaps TRBD2 (6 bases). The receptor's source is a female donor with papillary thyroid cancer or a benign thyroid nodule (not recorded which). Some clones in this sample may be carry-over from other donors' samples. CDR3 protein: CASSYVGGGGDTQYF. The CDR3, as DNA: TGTGCCAGCAGCTACGTAGGTGGGGGAGGAGATACGCAGTATTTT.